The 9 T cell receptor beta chains below come from one sample, sequenced in a study of T cells in localized non-small cell lung cancer. Assay used: immunoSEQ multiplex PCR; TCRdb lists only in-frame clones, some missing. Of some 130,000 clones listed, 89% are singletons. The sequenced sample was peripheral blood, obtained before any cancer treatment. The receptors were gathered from a female donor aged 60 or older with stage I lung adenocarcinoma.

The chain links TRBV30 to TRBJ1-1; D perhaps matches TRBD1 (5 bases). The V end lost 3 bases, the J end lost 8 bases, and 16 bases lay between the germline ends. The CDR3 spans 13 residues. Germline V lookup: CDR1 GTSNPN, CDR2 SVGIG (reference sequence). This CDR3 is CAWRPGPLSEAFF. CDR3 DNA: TGTGCCTGGAGGCCGGGACCCCTCTCCGAAGCTTTCTTT.

This sequence joins TRBV30 and TRBJ1-2; no firm D call. V gave up 2 bases and J gave up 10 bases, with 11 bases separating them. CDR1 GTSNPN and CDR2 SVGIG come from the germline V gene (reference sequence). CDR3 size: 11 residues. CDR3 residues: CAWSPRDAYTF. CDR3 DNA: TGTGCCTGGAGTCCGAGAGACGCCTACACCTTC.

In its sample, this clone was seen once. The chain recombines TRBV5-1 with TRBJ1-1; 9 bases map to TRBD1. CDR3 length: 14 residues. After removal of 4 bases from V and 7 bases from J, the junction contained 8 bases not matched to a gene. Germline CDR1 and CDR2: SGHRS and YFSETQ. The CDR3 protein is CASSDNRGLDEAFF. The CDR3 nucleotides read TGCGCCAGCAGCGACAACAGGGGGCTTGATGAAGCTTTCTTT.

This clone appeared a single time. The chain carries TRBV10-1 and TRBJ2-5; D might be TRBD2 (5 bases). The CDR3 has 14 amino acids. The V end was cut by 3 bases, the J end by 1 base, with 9 bases between. Germline V gives CDR1 WNHNN, CDR2 SYGVQD (reference sequence). CDR3 region: CASSDGGPQETQYF. CDR3 DNA sequence: TGCGCCAGCAGTGATGGCGGGCCCCAAGAGACCCAGTACTTC.

This clone has a single count. The rearrangement joins TRBV27 to TRBJ2-3, with D uncertain. The CDR3 length is 12 residues. Germline CDR1 reads MNHEY; CDR2 reads SMNVEV (reference sequence). With 5 bases removed from V and 1 base from J, the gap between germline ends came to 4 bases. The CDR3 region has the DNA TGTGCCAGCAGTGAGGGCACAGATACGCAGTATTTT. It yields the protein CASSEGTDTQYF.

The V call is TRBV7-9, the J call TRBJ2-3; D call uncertain. The germline V and J ends were trimmed by 5 bases and 4 bases, with 16 bases remaining between them. The CDR3 extends over 15 amino acids. Germline V lookup: CDR1 SEHNR, CDR2 FQNEAQ (reference sequence). In DNA, the CDR3 is TGTGCCAGCAGCCCGTCCCTCCCCGTTCCAGATACGCAGTATTTT. Residues: CASSPSLPVPDTQYF.

V and J are TRBV14 and TRBJ1-1, with a tentative D call TRBD1 (5 bases). The CDR3 covers 15 residues. Trimming pared 2 bases from V and 1 base from J, leaving 11 bases between. CDR1 and CDR2 from the germline V gene are SGHDN and FVKESK. CDR3 amino acids: CASSQKHGGNTEAFF. CDR3 coding DNA: TGTGCCAGCAGCCAAAAACACGGGGGGAACACTGAAGCTTTCTTT.

This clone was seen only once. This sequence joins TRBV27 and TRBJ1-2; D gene unclear. This CDR3 has 15 amino acids. The V gene lost 0 bases and the J gene lost 1 base, with 9 bases spanning the gap. Germline V lookup: CDR1 MNHEY, CDR2 SMNVEV (reference sequence). The CDR3 loop is CASSLSSGINYGYTF. The CDR3 DNA follows: TGTGCCAGCAGTTTATCATCGGGAATTAACTATGGCTACACCTTC.

V and J are TRBV6-1 and TRBJ2-2, with 7 bases fitting TRBD1. CDR3 length: 13 amino acids. The J segment lost 7 bases and the V segment lost 10 bases, leaving 9 bases of the junction unmatched. Germline V CDR1 and CDR2: MNHNS, SASEGT. The CDR3 DNA is TGTGCCACCTTGGGACAGCTCCACGGGGAGCTGTTTTTT. Protein sequence: CATLGQLHGELFF.